This record looks at one TCR beta chain sequence and its context. Only in-frame clones appear in the TCRdb table, and some are missing; sequencing was by immunoSEQ multiplex PCR. In the table there are about 62,000 clones, 70% to 90% of which are singletons. Germline V gene sequence: CDR1 MDHEN, CDR2 SYDVKM. The germline V and J ends were trimmed by 1 base and 6 bases, with 9 bases remaining between them. This CDR3 has 13 amino acids. This specimen comes from a study of blood T cell repertoires in COVID-19. Sequencing was carried out using peripheral blood. The rearrangement links TRBV28 to TRBJ1-1; D not certain. This receptor was taken from a woman aged 80 or over with acute or convalescent COVID-19. CDR3 bases: TGTGCCAGCAGTTTATCTGGGCGCGCTGAAGCTTTCTTT. This encodes CASSLSGRAEAFF.